This T cell receptor beta chain came from a study of patients and donors after allogeneic stem cell transplantation. This clonotype occurred a few times. Between the trimmed V and J ends, which lost 2 bases and 4 bases, there was a span of 12 bases. The CDR3 length is 15 residues. Germline CDR1 reads SGHTA; CDR2 reads FQGNSA. A single record per CDR3 protein comes from TCRdb applying MiXCR to the RT-PCR reads. Here the sample spans about 400,000 distinct CDR3 sequences, more than 15% being singletons. The sample taken for sequencing was blood, either unsorted or a sorted T cell fraction (not recorded which). This clonotype was sampled from a human donor who was either an allogeneic HSCT recipient or a stem cell or donor lymphocyte infusion donor (not recorded which). It is not recorded whose cells these are; they may come from a transplant donor. J is TRBJ2-1 and V is TRBV7-2; TRBD2 is a possible D gene (5 bases). The CDR3 sequence is CASSLTRSGYNEQFF. Written as DNA, the CDR3 is TGTGCCAGCAGCTTAACTAGATCTGGGTACAATGAGCAGTTCTTC.